The rows below give T cell receptor beta chains drawn from one sample of a study of shared clonotypes between healthy human individuals. Using immunoSEQ multiplex PCR, the repertoire was profiled, and TCRdb retains in-frame clones only, with some absent. Among over 400,000 clones listed, around 73% were seen once. The sample consisted of PBMCs. Receptors originate from a woman between 40 and 50 years old in good health. Some clones in this sample may be carry-over from other donors' samples. The CDR3 runs from the conserved cysteine through the conserved F or W. The D gene is left open where the match is weak. A row's size may be missing; if present it is once, few, many or a size class.

v_call	d_call	clone_size	j_call	cdr3_nt	cdr3_aa
TRBV5-1	.	.	TRBJ2-2	TGCGCCAGCAGCGAAACGACAGGCAACACCGGGGAGCTGTTTTTT	CASSETTGNTGELFF
TRBV30	TRBD1	.	TRBJ1-2	TGTGCCTGGAGGTCAGGGCCAGGGGGCATTACTAACTATGGCTACACCTTC	CAWRSGPGGITNYGYTF
TRBV6-5	.	.	TRBJ2-6	TGTGCCAGCAGTGCAGGGTATGGGGCCAACGTCCTGACTTTC	CASSAGYGANVLTF
TRBV5-8	TRBD2	.	TRBJ2-7	TGTGCCAGCAGACCGCGGGAGTCCTCCTACGAGCAGTACTTC	CASRPRESSYEQYF
TRBV28	TRBD1	.	TRBJ1-2	TGTGCCAGCGGGGGAGGGACAGTCCCTAACTATGGCTACACCTTC	CASGGGTVPNYGYTF
TRBV7-6	.	many	TRBJ2-2	TGTGCCAGCAGCCCAGGCGCCGGGGAGCTGTTTTTT	CASSPGAGELFF
TRBV9	.	.	TRBJ2-1	TGTGCCAGCAGCGTTATTGGAGGGCCTGTCCCCTACAATGAGCAGTTCTTC	CASSVIGGPVPYNEQFF
TRBV5-1	TRBD1	.	TRBJ2-1	TGCGCCAGCAGCGACACAGGGGACGTTACCTACAATGAGCAGTTCTTC	CASSDTGDVTYNEQFF
TRBV10-2	.	many	TRBJ2-7	TGCGCCAGCGGTGAATGGCACTACTACGAGCAGTACTTC	CASGEWHYYEQYF
TRBV27	TRBD1	.	TRBJ1-2	TGTGCCAGCAGTTTATCCCACAGGGGAACTTATGGCTACACCTTC	CASSLSHRGTYGYTF
TRBV7-2	TRBD2	.	TRBJ2-5	TGTGCCAGCAGCCCAGCGGGGGGGCAGGAGACCCAGTACTTC	CASSPAGGQETQYF
TRBV4-1	.	.	TRBJ2-7	TGCGCCAGCAGCCAAGAGACAGTCCGAGGAATCGAGCAGTACTTC	CASSQETVRGIEQYF
TRBV5-8	TRBD1	.	TRBJ2-7	TGTGCCAGCAGCTTGACCGGGACAGGCGGCGAGCAGTACTTC	CASSLTGTGGEQYF
TRBV5-6	.	.	TRBJ2-3	TGTGCCAGCAGCTTGGACAGTCGGCACACAGATACGCAGTATTTT	CASSLDSRHTDTQYF
TRBV7-7	.	few	TRBJ2-1	TGTGCCAGCAGCTTAAGGCTAGAAGGCAATGAGCAGTTCTTC	CASSLRLEGNEQFF
TRBV10-3	.	.	TRBJ2-1	TGTGCCATCACCTTCTCGGCGAGCTCCTACAATGAGCAGTTCTTC	CAITFSASSYNEQFF
TRBV7-2	TRBD2	.	TRBJ2-5	TGTGCCAGCAGCTTCCCAACTAGCGGGAGACGAGAGACCCAGTACTTC	CASSFPTSGRRETQYF
TRBV5-1	.	.	TRBJ2-7	TGCGCCAGCAGCCGGGACTCTACGAGCTCCTACGAGCAGTACTTC	CASSRDSTSSYEQYF
TRBV2	.	.	TRBJ1-2	TGTGCCAGCAGTGGAACAGGGACCTATGGCTACACCTTC	CASSGTGTYGYTF
TRBV10-3	TRBD1	.	TRBJ2-7	TGTGCCATCAGTATCACCGGACAGGGGATTACCTACGAGCAGTACTTC	CAISITGQGITYEQYF
TRBV19	.	.	TRBJ2-3	TGTGCCAGTAGTAAGCCGGGACACCGAGCTCCAGATACGCAGTATTTT	CASSKPGHRAPDTQYF
TRBV28	.	.	TRBJ2-1	TGTGCCAGCAGTTCAGGACCCAGGAGGCAGTTCTTC	CASSSGPRRQFF
TRBV6-6	.	.	TRBJ2-2	TGTGCCAGCAGTTACTCCAGAAACACCGGGGAGCTGTTTTTT	CASSYSRNTGELFF
TRBV7-9	.	.	TRBJ2-7	TGTGCCAGCAGCCCGGAGATAGGGAGGGGGCCCGAGCAGTACTTC	CASSPEIGRGPEQYF
TRBV6-1	.	.	TRBJ1-1	TGTGCCAGCATGGCAGCCCAATCTTTGAACACTGAAGCTTTCTTT	CASMAAQSLNTEAFF
TRBV14	.	.	TRBJ1-3	TGTGCCAGCAGCCAACAGGGTGGAAACACCATATATTTT	CASSQQGGNTIYF
TRBV18	.	.	TRBJ2-3	TGTGCCAGCTCCGAAGTGAGGGATACGCAGTATTTT	CASSEVRDTQYF